This TCR beta chain was found in a study of shared clonotypes between healthy human individuals. TCRdb's table, derived via immunoSEQ multiplex PCR, lists solely in-frame clones and lacks some. The table lists some 2 million clones, 95% of them singletons. With 10 bases removed from V and 4 bases from J, the gap between germline ends came to 7 bases. The CDR3 spans 10 residues. The V gene's germline CDR1 is SNHLY and CDR2 FYNNEI. This receptor was obtained from a man aged 18-30 years in good health. Sequences were obtained from naive CD4+ T cells sorted from blood. Subset: CD45RA+ positively selected. The rearrangement joins TRBV2 to TRBJ1-2; unclear D gene. The CDR3 nucleotides are TGTGCCACCGTAGGCTATGGCTACACCTTC. Its translation is CATVGYGYTF. The entire variable domain, with the rest obtained from reference TRBV2 and TRBJ1-2, is as follows: EPEVTQTPSHQVTQMGQEVILRCVPISNHLYFYWYRQILGQKVEFLVSFYNNEISEKSEIFDDQFSVERPDGSNFTLKIRSTKLEDSAMYFCATVGYGYTFGSGTRLTVV.